The 18 T cell receptor beta chains given below trace back to one sample, sequenced in a study of CD8 T cells in ankylosing spondylitis. TCRdb processed the 5' RACE reads anew with MiXCR; each CDR3 protein has one entry. The sample has 25,000 to 35,000 distinct CDR3 sequences, under 40% seen once; the top ten hold roughly 44%. Sequencing was performed on synovial fluid, either unsorted or a sorted T cell fraction (not recorded which). The receptors come from a male donor with ankylosing spondylitis.

V and J are TRBV28 and TRBJ2-3; D remains unclear. The CDR3 totals 16 residues. Trimming took off 5 bases at V and 0 bases at J, with 15 bases between the two ends. In germline, CDR1 is MDHEN, CDR2 SYDVKM. The CDR3 is CASSPSMVLSTDTQYF. In nucleotides, the CDR3 is TGTGCCAGCAGTCCCTCCATGGTCCTGAGCACAGATACGCAGTATTTT.

The V gene is TRBV20-1, the J gene TRBJ2-1; D might be TRBD1 (6 bases). Germline V gene data show CDR1 as DFQATT and CDR2 as SNEGSKA (reference sequence). The ends were cut back, 6 bases at V and 4 bases at J, with 16 bases in the middle. The CDR3 extends over 14 amino acids. CDR3 loop: CSAHDRLGYNEQFF. DNA for the CDR3: TGCAGTGCCCACGACAGGCTGGGGTACAATGAGCAGTTCTTC.

This chain uses TRBV3-1 with TRBJ1-2; 7 bases are a match to TRBD1. Germline-derived CDR1 and CDR2 are LGHDT and YNNKEL (reference sequence). The V segment lost 5 bases and the J segment 3 bases; nucleotides outside the gene matches: 9. This CDR3 is built from 15 residues. The chain's CDR3 is CASSTTRGSYYGYTF. The CDR3 DNA reads as TGTGCCAGCAGCACCACCAGGGGGAGCTACTATGGCTACACCTTC. Supplemented by reference TRBV3-1 and TRBJ1-2, the full variable domain reads DTAVSQTPKYLVTQMGNDKSIKCEQNLGHDTMYWYKQDSKKFLKIMFSYNNKELIINETVPNRFSPKSPDKAHLNLHINSLELGDSAVYFCASSTTRGSYYGYTFGSGTRLTVV.

Relative to its sample, this clonotype is medium-sized. Here the CDR3 reads CSARAGTSYEQYF. The DNA of the CDR3 is TGCAGTGCTAGAGCCGGGACATCCTACGAGCAGTACTTC. The chain carries TRBV20-1 and TRBJ2-7; D might be TRBD1 (6 bases). The germline V gene has CDR1 DFQATT and CDR2 SNEGSKA (reference sequence). This CDR3 is 13 amino acids long. Trimming cost V 1 base and J 1 base, with 8 bases left between them.

A few counts support this clonotype. The rearrangement links TRBV20-1 to TRBJ1-5; no firm D call. The CDR3 spans 13 residues. Germline lookup yields CDR1 DFQATT and CDR2 SNEGSKA (reference sequence). The V end lost 0 bases, the J end lost 3 bases, and 6 bases lay between the germline ends. Written as DNA, the CDR3 is TGCAGTGCTAGAGAAGCAGTCAATCAGCCCCAGCATTTT. This translates into CSAREAVNQPQHF.

Only a few counts were recorded for this clonotype. The CDR3 carries no conserved terminal phenylalanine or tryptophan, so it likely arises from a read error. The DNA is omitted, as the CDR3 cannot be located on it reliably, and the CDR3 follows TCRdb's listing. The chain uses TRBV9 and TRBJ2-4; the table's TRBD1 call for D was not verified on the DNA. Germline CDR1 and CDR2: SGDLS and YYNGEE. Termini included, the CDR3 measures 12 amino acids. The CDR3 here is CASSVGPAPIDG.

This clonotype has more than one count but fewer than ten. The rearrangement joins TRBV20-1 to TRBJ2-1; a weak D match, TRBD2 (6 bases). The CDR3 is made up of 13 amino acids. Per germline, CDR1 DFQATT and CDR2 SNEGSKA (reference sequence). The CDR3 DNA follows: TGCAGGGCGACTAGGAGCTCCTACAATGAGCAGTTCTTC. It encodes CRATRSSYNEQFF.

V is TRBV12-2 and J is TRBJ2-1; no check of the table's D call, TRBD2, against the DNA was made. TRBV12-2 is a listed pseudogene. CDR3 length equals 19 residues. DNA for the CDR3: TGTGCAAGTCGCTTAGCGTCGGCTAGCGGGAGGAGTAGGGACAATGAGCAGTTCTTC. Its protein is CASRLASASGRSRDNEQFF.

CDR3 in amino acids: CSARDRLAGDTGELFF. The CDR3 DNA sequence: TGCAGTGCTAGAGATCGACTAGCGGGAGACACCGGGGAGCTGTTTTTT. The chain has TRBV20-1 and TRBJ2-2; TRBD2 aligns across 12 bases. The CDR3 has 16 residues. CDR1 and CDR2 (germline): DFQATT, SNEGSKA (reference sequence). J lost 3 bases, V lost 0 bases, and 2 bases had no gene match.

A few counts support this clonotype. This chain joins TRBV7-9 and TRBJ2-2; D call uncertain. V was clipped by 4 bases and J by 8 bases, with 11 bases between them. CDR3 length: 13 residues. Germline lookup yields CDR1 SEHNR and CDR2 FQNEAQ (reference sequence). CDR3 DNA: TGTGCCAGCAGCTCCGATCCCGTGGGGGAGCTGTTTTTT. Translated, it gives CASSSDPVGELFF.

This clonotype appeared a few times. V usage is TRBV7-9 and J usage is TRBJ2-1; D is perhaps TRBD2 (6 bases). There are 14 residues in the CDR3. Trimming shortened V by 6 bases and J by 6 bases, and 15 bases separated the two germline ends. The germline V gene has CDR1 SEHNR and CDR2 FQNEAQ (reference sequence). Here the CDR3 reads CASRFLRLGNEQFF. CDR3 in DNA: TGTGCCAGCAGATTCCTACGACTAGGCAATGAGCAGTTCTTC.

This clonotype has just a few counts. This rearrangement joins TRBV3-1 to TRBJ2-1, with 15 bases that match TRBD2. Germline V CDR1 and CDR2: LGHDT, YNNKEL (reference sequence). The V segment lost 3 bases and the J segment 4 bases; nucleotides outside the gene matches: 7. The CDR3 loop spans 18 amino acids. Written as DNA, the CDR3 is TGTGCCAGCAGCCACGGGACTAGCGGGAGGACTTTGTACAATGAGCAGTTCTTC. Translation: CASSHGTSGRTLYNEQFF.

This clonotype has at least ten counts. V gene TRBV9 combines with J gene TRBJ2-5; 8 bases are shared with TRBD1. The V segment lost 4 bases and the J segment 4 bases; nucleotides outside the gene matches: 3. Germline V gene data show CDR1 as SGDLS and CDR2 as YYNGEE. The CDR3 length is 13 residues. The CDR3 sequence is CASSIDRGETQYF. The CDR3 DNA sequence: TGTGCCAGCAGCATCGACAGGGGAGAGACCCAGTACTTC.

This chain connects TRBV7-6 to TRBJ1-4, with unresolved D. V was cut by 1 base and J by 10 bases, with 4 bases left in between. The CDR3 totals 11 residues. Germline V lookup: CDR1 SGHVS, CDR2 FNYEAQ. CDR3 DNA sequence: TGTGCCAGCAGCTTAGGGGGAAAACTGTTTTTT. Translated, it gives CASSLGGKLFF.

The V call is TRBV3-1, the J call TRBJ2-1; D unresolved. CDR1 is LGHDT, CDR2 YNNKEL, per germline (reference sequence). Trimming left V 0 bases short and J 3 bases short, with 9 bases between. The CDR3 length is 15 residues. The chain's CDR3 is CASSQDGSYYNEQFF. The CDR3, as DNA: TGTGCCAGCAGCCAAGATGGGTCCTACTACAATGAGCAGTTCTTC.

In this sample, this clonotype turned up a few times. The V call is TRBV12-3 or TRBV12-4, the J call TRBJ1-4, with 12 nucleotides matching TRBD1. With V trimmed by 4 bases and J by 7 bases, 13 bases remained unmatched. This CDR3 is 18 amino acids long. The chain's CDR3 is CASSSLGTGGAWGEKLFF. CDR3 nucleotides: TGTGCCAGCAGTTCCTTAGGGACAGGGGGCGCCTGGGGTGAAAAACTGTTTTTT.

In this sample, this clonotype turned up many times. As DNA, the CDR3 is TGTGCCAGCAGCCAAGTGAACACCGGGGAGCTGTTTTTT. Translating gives CASSQVNTGELFF. This sequence joins TRBV14 and TRBJ2-2; no clear D. V was clipped by 1 base and J by 1 base, with 1 base between them. The CDR3 extends over 13 amino acids. Germline-derived CDR1 and CDR2 are SGHDN and FVKESK. The full variable domain, in which reference TRBV14 and TRBJ2-2 provide the parts outside the CDR3, is EAGVTQFPSHSVIEKGQTVTLRCDPISGHDNLYWYRRVMGKEIKFLLHFVKESKQDESGMPNNRFLAERTGGTYSTLKVQPAELEDSGVYFCASSQVNTGELFFGEGSRLTVL.

This clonotype was observed many times. The chain is built from TRBV19 and TRBJ1-5; D is undetermined. Between the trimmed V and J ends, which lost 6 bases and 5 bases, there was a span of 17 bases. The CDR3 covers 15 residues. From germline, CDR1 is LNHDA and CDR2 SQIVND (reference sequence). In DNA form, the CDR3 reads TGTGCCAGTAGATACTCAGACATCGTCGATCAGCCCCAGCATTTT. It is translated as CASRYSDIVDQPQHF.